This TCR beta chain is from a study of control samples from healthy donors and cancer patients. CDR1 and CDR2 (germline): SGHRS, YFSETQ. The CDR3 totals 13 residues. Trimming took 4 bases from V and 4 from J, leaving 11 bases between them. Sequencing used immunoSEQ multiplex PCR; TCRdb keeps in-frame clones, though not all of them. Of around 13,000 clones listed, 60% to 85% are singletons. This rearrangement joins TRBV5-1 to TRBJ1-1, with D hard to call. The sequenced sample was formalin-fixed, paraffin-embedded tissue. The receptor's source is a male donor with melanoma. The CDR3 DNA reads as TGCGCCAGCAGCAGGAACTGGGGCACTGAAGCTTTCTTT. It encodes CASSRNWGTEAFF.